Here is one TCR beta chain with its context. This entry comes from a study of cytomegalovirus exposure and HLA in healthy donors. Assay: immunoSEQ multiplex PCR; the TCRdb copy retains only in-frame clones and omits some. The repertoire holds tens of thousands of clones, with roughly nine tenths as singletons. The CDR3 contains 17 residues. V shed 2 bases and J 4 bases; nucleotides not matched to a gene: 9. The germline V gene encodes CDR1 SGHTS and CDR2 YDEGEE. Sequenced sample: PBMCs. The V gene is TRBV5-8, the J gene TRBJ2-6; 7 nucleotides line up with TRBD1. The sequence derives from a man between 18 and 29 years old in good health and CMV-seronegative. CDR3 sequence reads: CASSFRTGREGANVLTF. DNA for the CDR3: TGTGCCAGCAGCTTTCGGACAGGCCGAGAAGGGGCCAACGTCCTGACTTTC.